These 2 T cell receptor beta chains were all obtained from the same sample, sequenced in a study of CD8+ T cells in alopecia areata. Sequencing templates came from extracted RNA that was reverse transcribed into cDNA. Only in-frame clones appear in the TCRdb table, and some are missing; sequencing was by immunoSEQ multiplex PCR. Of a few hundred thousand clones detected, 50% to 70% appear once; the ten largest clones hold roughly 1.4%. Specified treatment: oral pan-JAK inhibitor, 5-10 mg twice daily. The input for sequencing was CD4+ T cells sorted from blood, taken at week 4, from a patient treated with tofacitinib. Receptors were obtained from a human donor with alopecia areata.

This clone occurred a few times. V gene TRBV9 combines with J gene TRBJ2-3; D tentatively reads TRBD1 or TRBD2 (5 bases each). V lost 4 bases and J lost 3, with 18 bases in between. CDR1 SGDLS and CDR2 YYNGEE come from the germline V gene. The CDR3 length is 16 residues. CDR3 coding DNA: TGTGCCAGCAGCCGGGGACCCCTGTCATCAACAGATACGCAGTATTTT. Protein sequence: CASSRGPLSSTDTQYF.

The V gene is TRBV6-1, the J gene TRBJ2-7; D remains unclear. The CDR3 extends over 14 amino acids. Trimming pared 7 bases from V and 0 bases from J, leaving 13 bases between. Per the germline V gene, CDR1 is MNHNS and CDR2 is SASEGT. The CDR3 sequence is CASTSTQSSYEQYF. The CDR3 DNA sequence: TGTGCCAGCACGTCAACCCAGTCCTCCTACGAGCAGTACTTC.